Described below is a single TCR beta chain sequence and its context. Its antigen is still unknown. Sequenced by immunoSEQ multiplex PCR; TCRdb stores in-frame clones only, minus some. This repertoire shows about 93,000 clones, over 80% found once; its top ten account for 0.45% to 0.55%. These data are taken from a study of graft-versus-host responses after intestinal transplantation. Study outcomes and limitations: GvH clonotypes were identified within recipient marrow, with a subset emerging first in ileum or blood.

V gave up 0 bases and J gave up 9 bases; unmatched junction bases: 10. This CDR3 comprises 15 residues. The germline CDR1 and CDR2 sequences are SGHNT and YYREEE (reference sequence). This rearrangement joins TRBV5-4 to TRBJ1-2, with TRBD1 matching 8 bases. This clonotype was obtained from a human donor who received an intestinal transplant. Material: unstimulated CD8+ T cells sorted from spleen or lymph node cells, obtained before intestinal transplant. CDR3 coding DNA: TGTGCCAGCAGCTTGGGGGACAGGCCGTTTATGAGCTACACCTTC. The encoded protein is CASSLGDRPFMSYTF.